This entry features one T cell receptor beta chain sequence. What it binds is unknown. PCR employed 60 Vbeta and 13 Jbeta primers. Profiled with immunoSEQ multiplex PCR; TCRdb holds only in-frame clones, not every one. The top ten clones hold under 4.5% of a sample with roughly 100,000 clones, 79% of them seen once. Participants comprised healthy donors of bone marrow. This entry belongs to a study of cytomegalovirus exposure and HLA in healthy donors. Study results and limitations: The majority of TCR sequences were rare, yet some public TCRs appeared in many donors. TCR beta V- and J-gene trimming, according to a later analysis, was linked to a missense DCLRE1C variant.

CDR3 length: 18 residues. Germline lookup yields CDR1 SGHKS and CDR2 YYEKEE (reference sequence). Trimming pared 0 bases from V and 2 bases from J, leaving 19 bases between. The receptor comes from a man aged 50-59 years in good health and CMV-seropositive. The chain has TRBV5-5 and TRBJ2-3; maybe TRBD1 (5 bases). The specimen was PBMCs. CDR3: CASSLVGRTSTITDTQYF. In nucleotides, the CDR3 is TGTGCCAGCAGCTTGGTGGGGCGGACATCCACGATCACAGATACGCAGTATTTT.